The clone carrying this T cell receptor (beta chain) was seen a handful of times. This sample was included in a study of T cell responses to AZD1222 COVID-19 vaccine. Profiling relied on immunoSEQ multiplex PCR, and the TCRdb table lists in-frame clones only, not all of them. Among 150,000 or so clones listed, approximately 90% were seen once. Germline-derived CDR1 and CDR2 are DFQATT and SNEGSKA (reference sequence). This CDR3 contains 11 residues. V was clipped by 0 bases and J by 14 bases, with 11 bases between them. Sequences were derived from peripheral blood, sampled 28 days after the second AZD1222 dose. The gene calls are TRBV20-1 and TRBJ2-1; D is ambiguous. The TCR originated in an adult who received the AZD1222 COVID-19 vaccine. This CDR3 reads CSARDPPLEFF. In DNA, the CDR3 is TGCAGTGCTAGAGATCCTCCCCTGGAGTTCTTC.